This TCR beta chain was obtained from a study of radiation and T cells in renal cell carcinoma. Regarding the study as a whole: Pretreatment tumor biopsies were lacking, so baseline clonotypes are unknown.

This clone has just a few counts. Its specificity is unknown. CDR1 is LGHNA, CDR2 YSLEER, per germline. The V gene lost 11 bases and the J gene lost 2 bases, with 22 bases spanning the gap. This CDR3 contains 15 residues. Measured with immunoSEQ multiplex PCR; TCRdb has only the in-frame clones, and not every one. This sample has 130,000 or so clones, with around nine tenths found just once. Regarding time point: baseline pretreatment blood. Treatment meaning: 15 Gy SBRT to primary tumor, nephrectomy 4 weeks later. This clonotype was sampled from a woman between 50 and 59 years old with renal cell carcinoma. Sequencing was performed on blood, taken from a patient whose treatment included radiotherapy and nephrectomy. The rearrangement joins TRBV4-3 to TRBJ2-7, with no clear D. The CDR3 bases are TGCGCCGGCCACGCGGTAAAATCCGACCCCTACGAGCAGTACTTC. Encoded protein: CAGHAVKSDPYEQYF.